The present T cell receptor (beta chain) was sequenced within a study of cytomegalovirus exposure and HLA in healthy donors. Study conclusions and caveats: Per published accounts, TCR beta sequences correctly predicted the HLA-A and HLA-B alleles of most subjects. There was a cluster of highly shared sequence variants that was likely a sequencing artifact.

60 Vbeta and 13 Jbeta primers were used in PCR. The table came from immunoSEQ multiplex PCR; TCRdb's copy has only in-frame clones and leaves some out. This sample has some 130,000 clones, with 60% to 80% found just once. The CDR3 is 15 amino acids. The germline V gene encodes CDR1 LGHNA and CDR2 YNFKEQ. The trim removed 4 bases at V and 1 base at J, leaving 4 bases unmatched. Although they were nominally healthy when sampled, donors likely had unrecorded immune exposures. A word on this clone: The target antigen is unknown.

The chain links TRBV4-2 to TRBJ2-7; 10 nucleotides agree with TRBD2. The specimen was PBMCs. The sequence was collected from a male donor in good health and CMV-seronegative. The CDR3 nucleotides are TGTGCCAGCAGCCTTCGGACTAGCGGTTCCTACGAGCAGTACTTC. Amino acids: CASSLRTSGSYEQYF.